This T cell receptor beta chain is drawn from a study of regulatory T cells in long-lasting Graves disease. Findings and caveats of the study: Comparison showed that persistent patients shared more public clonotypes (about 2,700) than new patients (approximately 870). TRBV28 was favored in persistent disease, as were TRBJ1-2 and TRBJ2-5.

Time point here: persistent/refractory GD, antithyroid drugs over 5 years with positive TRAb. The TCR library was prepared using RNA isolated from PBMCs. It was an endocrinology department in Xi'an, China, that provided the patients. The authors drew about 9 milliliters of peripheral blood into EDTA tubes. As to this clonotype: Its antigen is unidentified.

Libraries of TCR beta came from iRepertoire HTBI primers plus Arm-PCR of CDR3 regions. One entry per CDR3 protein, called by TCRdb with MiXCR from the multiplex PCR reads. The sample contains 300,000 to 500,000 distinct CDR3 sequences, around 20% of which appear only once. V shed 5 bases and J shed 0 bases, with 14 bases lying between them. The CDR3 length is 16 residues. From germline, CDR1 is MNHEY and CDR2 SVGEGT. This sequence was found in a female donor with Graves disease. Sequences were derived from peripheral blood mononuclear cells (PBMCs), sampled when the disease was refractory, from a patient treated with antithyroid drugs. The chain combines TRBV6-2 or TRBV6-3 with TRBJ1-3, with D uncertain. The CDR3 region is CASSNFDGDSGNTIYF. The CDR3 bases are TGTGCCAGCAGTAATTTCGACGGCGACTCTGGAAACACCATATATTTT.